The clone carrying this T cell receptor (beta chain) was counted between two and nine times. Its antigen is not identified. As the sequencing template, cDNA was produced by extracting RNA and reverse transcribing it. Assay used: immunoSEQ multiplex PCR; TCRdb lists only in-frame clones, some missing. Among roughly 150,000 clones listed, around 50% were seen once. Both peripheral blood and punch biopsies of lesional scalp skin were obtained from patients who had alopecia areata. PBMCs yielded sorted CD4+ and CD8+ T cells. These data are taken from a study of CD8+ T cells in alopecia areata. Turning to the study itself: Treated patients took oral tofacitinib at 5 to 10 mg twice daily.

Regarding the study as a whole: Compared with mice, patients displayed less clear TCR sharing, possibly for HLA-related reasons.

V gave up 0 bases and J gave up 8 bases, with 13 bases separating them. CDR1 is SGHDN and CDR2 is FVKESK in the germline V gene. The CDR3 totals 14 residues. This specimen was CD8+ T cells sorted from blood, taken at week 0. This sequence was found in a human donor with alopecia areata. V and J are TRBV14 and TRBJ1-1; unclear D gene. The CDR3 DNA sequence: TGTGCCAGCAGCCAAGAGGCCGGAAACCCCGAAGCTTTCTTT. It yields the protein CASSQEAGNPEAFF.